This passage covers 18 T cell receptor beta chains from one sample sequenced in a study of shared clonotypes between healthy human individuals. Positively selected for CCR7, the CD45RO-negative cells used as naive CD8 cells excluded terminally differentiated effector memory CD45RA+ cells. Using immunoSEQ multiplex PCR, the repertoire was profiled, and TCRdb retains in-frame clones only, with some absent. The repertoire holds around 2,100,000 clones, with less than 95% as singletons. The sequencing sample was made of naive CD8+ T cells sorted from blood. The receptors derive from a man between 18 and 35 years old in good health.

V and J are TRBV7-3 and TRBJ2-1, with D perhaps TRBD1 (6 bases). In germline, CDR1 is SGHTA, CDR2 FQGTGA. V was cut by 5 bases and J by 0 bases, with 14 bases left in between. The CDR3 length is 16 residues. CDR3: CASSPLQGRSYNEQFF. As DNA, the CDR3 is TGTGCCAGCAGCCCGTTACAGGGCCGCTCCTACAATGAGCAGTTCTTC.

On this clone: At the DNA level, this CDR3 is encoded by other sequences in the same sample as well. The chain links TRBV6-5 to TRBJ2-7, with D perhaps TRBD1 (6 bases). Germline V gives CDR1 MNHEY, CDR2 SVGAGI. The CDR3 has 14 residues. Trimming cost V 2 bases and J 4 bases, with 12 bases left between them. The CDR3 bases are TGTGCCAGCAGTTACAGGGGGAGTAGTTACGAGCAGTACTTC. It codes for CASSYRGSSYEQYF.

This clone was found once. CDR3 in DNA: TGTGCCAGCACCATGACAGGGGGCACTGAAGCTTTCTTT. This codes for CASTMTGGTEAFF. The chain couples TRBV28 to TRBJ1-1; 9 bases fit TRBD1. Germline V gene data show CDR1 as MDHEN and CDR2 as SYDVKM. Trimming removed 7 bases from V and 4 bases from J; junction bases left unmatched: 4. CDR3 length: 13 amino acids.

The rearrangement links TRBV19 to TRBJ1-5; unclear D gene. Per germline, CDR1 LNHDA and CDR2 SQIVND (reference sequence). The CDR3 spans 15 residues. V lost 6 bases and J lost 1, with 13 bases in between. The CDR3: CASRLTSLSNQPQHF. For the CDR3, the DNA is TGTGCCAGTAGATTAACTAGTCTAAGCAATCAGCCCCAGCATTTT.

For this clone: Distinct nucleotide sequences in the sample also encode this CDR3. The J gene is TRBJ2-5, the V gene TRBV7-9, with D possibly called TRBD1 or TRBD2 (6 bases each). V lost 3 bases to trimming and J lost 1 base, with 9 bases between them. Germline CDR1 is SEHNR and CDR2 is FQNEAQ (reference sequence). The CDR3 extends over 14 amino acids. The chain's CDR3 is CASSFPGAQETQYF. Here the CDR3 DNA reads TGTGCCAGCAGCTTCCCGGGGGCCCAAGAGACCCAGTACTTC.

This clone was seen a single time. The genes are TRBV5-4 and TRBJ2-1; TRBD2 agrees at 11 bases. The CDR3 consists of 13 residues. Per germline, CDR1 SGHNT and CDR2 YYREEE (reference sequence). The V gene end was trimmed by 4 bases and the J gene end by 9 bases; junction bases not matched to a gene: 3. CDR3 region: CASSTGTSGEQFF. The CDR3 coding sequence is TGTGCCAGCAGCACCGGGACTAGCGGTGAGCAGTTCTTC.

The chain links TRBV4-2 to TRBJ2-1, with D possibly matching TRBD2 (5 bases). CDR3 length: 15 amino acids. Trimming removed 1 base from V and 3 bases from J, with 10 bases in between. Germline V lookup: CDR1 LGHNA, CDR2 YNFKEQ. CDR3 loop: CASSQAASSYNEQFF. The CDR3 DNA follows: TGTGCCAGCAGCCAAGCGGCTAGCAGCTACAATGAGCAGTTCTTC.

The chain carries TRBV7-6 and TRBJ2-7; TRBD1 matches at 8 bases. Germline trimming cut 4 bases from V and 6 bases from J; bases unmatched to any gene: 20. CDR1 is SGHVS and CDR2 is FNYEAQ in the germline V gene. CDR3 size: 18 residues. CDR3 residues: CASSSVINSFGTGGEQYF. CDR3 nucleotides: TGTGCCAGCAGCTCTGTGATTAATTCTTTCGGAACAGGGGGCGAGCAGTACTTC.

The chain recombines TRBV9 with TRBJ1-1, with D hard to call. The CDR3 sequence is 12 residues long. The germline gives CDR1 SGDLS, CDR2 YYNGEE. The V end lost 0 bases, the J end lost 6 bases, and 6 bases lay between the germline ends. CDR3 in DNA: TGTGCCAGCAGCGTAGTGGGAGCTGAAGCTTTCTTT. It translates to CASSVVGAEAFF.

The CDR3, as DNA: TGTGCCAGCAGCATGAGGGCTAACTATGGCTACACCTTC. It yields the protein CASSMRANYGYTF. The chain carries TRBV28 and TRBJ1-2; D is uncertain. The CDR3 is 13 amino acids. Trimming cost V 6 bases and J 0 bases, with 8 bases left between them. The V gene's germline CDR1 is MDHEN and CDR2 SYDVKM.

To note about this clone: Other DNA sequences within the sample encode an identical CDR3. The chain has TRBV27 and TRBJ2-7; TRBD2 matches at 8 bases. This CDR3 has 14 amino acids. Germline CDR1 MNHEY, CDR2 SMNVEV (reference sequence). V shed 6 bases, J shed 0 bases, and the junction held 4 bases outside the gene matches. This CDR3 reads CASSFAGGSYEQYF. The CDR3 nucleotides read TGTGCCAGCAGCTTCGCGGGAGGCTCCTACGAGCAGTACTTC.

This chain links TRBV10-3 with TRBJ2-2; perhaps TRBD2 as D (5 bases). Trimming removed 10 bases at V and 8 bases at J, with 26 bases between. The germline gives CDR1 ENHRY, CDR2 SYGVKD. The CDR3 covers 16 residues. Written as DNA, the CDR3 is TGTGCCACCGAACATGAGAGGGCTCCAGTCGAGGGGGAGCTGTTTTTT. Translating it yields CATEHERAPVEGELFF.

The gene calls are TRBV5-8 and TRBJ2-7; D not certain. This CDR3 contains 14 residues. Germline CDR1 SGHTS, CDR2 YDEGEE. Trimming took off 2 bases at V and 0 bases at J, with 9 bases between the two ends. The DNA for the CDR3 is TGTGCCAGCAGCTTCCCGGGTCCCTCCTACGAGCAGTACTTC. This codes for CASSFPGPSYEQYF.

The chain carries TRBV7-9 and TRBJ2-3; 14 nucleotides align to TRBD2. Germline V CDR1 and CDR2: SEHNR, FQNEAQ (reference sequence). V gave up 8 bases and J gave up 6 bases; unmatched junction bases: 13. The CDR3 totals 17 residues. The CDR3 coding sequence is TGTGCCAGCTCCGGACTAGCGGGAGGCGTTTTTGAGGATACGCAGTATTTT. Its translation is CASSGLAGGVFEDTQYF. Variable domain in full (rest from reference TRBV7-9 and TRBJ2-3): DTGVSQNPRHKITKRGQNVTFRCDPISEHNRLYWYRQTLGQGPEFLTYFQNEAQLEKSRLLSDRFSAERPKGSFSTLEIQRTEQGDSAMYLCASSGLAGGVFEDTQYFGPGTRLTVL.

The table lists this clone with a count of one. The chain is built from TRBV6-5 and TRBJ2-1; 8 positions match TRBD2. V shed 0 bases and J 10 bases; nucleotides not matched to a gene: 8. The CDR3 sequence is 15 residues long. CDR1 is MNHEY, CDR2 SVGAGI, per germline. CDR3 region: CASSYSSGDAREQFF. The CDR3 bases are TGTGCCAGCAGTTACTCTAGCGGGGATGCCAGGGAGCAGTTCTTC.

This clone showed up just once. The V call is TRBV5-1, the J call TRBJ1-1, with D tentatively TRBD1 (5 bases). There are 14 residues in the CDR3. V shed 4 bases and J shed 3 bases, with 13 bases lying between them. CDR1 SGHRS and CDR2 YFSETQ come from the germline V gene. The CDR3 sequence is CASSPRGGDTEAFF. DNA for the CDR3: TGCGCCAGCAGCCCAAGGGGAGGGGACACTGAAGCTTTCTTT.

The chain has TRBV5-1 and TRBJ1-1, with 10 bases matching TRBD1. Germline V gives CDR1 SGHRS, CDR2 YFSETQ. There are 13 residues in the CDR3. V lost 4 bases and J lost 7; bases outside the gene matches: 4. The DNA of the CDR3 is TGCGCCAGCAGCGGATGGACAGGGGGTGAAGCTTTCTTT. Protein: CASSGWTGGEAFF. Supplemented by reference TRBV5-1 and TRBJ1-1, the full variable domain reads KAGVTQTPRYLIKTRGQQVTLSCSPISGHRSVSWYQQTPGQGLQFLFEYFSETQRNKGNFPGRFSGRQFSNSRSEMNVSTLELGDSALYLCASSGWTGGEAFFGQGTRLTVV.

The genes are TRBV30 and TRBJ2-1, with D maybe TRBD2 (5 bases). The CDR3 spans 15 residues. V lost 1 base, J lost 9 bases, and 19 bases lay in between. CDR1 is GTSNPN and CDR2 is SVGIG in the germline V gene (reference sequence). The CDR3 loop is CAWSGSADLAGEQFF. CDR3 nucleotides: TGTGCCTGGAGTGGCTCGGCTGACCTGGCGGGTGAGCAGTTCTTC.